A selection of T cell receptor beta chains follows, all from one sample in a study of lymphopenia after photon versus proton radiotherapy. Generated by immunoSEQ multiplex PCR, the TCRdb table keeps only in-frame clones and is missing some. In the table there are tens of thousands of clones, approximately 82% of which are singletons. Here the sequenced sample was peripheral blood, taken from a patient treated with photon-based radiotherapy. The receptors stem from a man aged 45 to 65 with gastric cancer. Both conserved end residues are part of each CDR3. The D gene is left open where the match is weak. The size field is filled for only some rows; it gives once, few, many or a size class.

D gene | CDR3 length | J gene | clone size | V gene | CDR3 protein | CDR3 DNA
- | 12 | TRBJ2-1 | - | TRBV6-5 | CASSYGRGEQFF | TGTGCCAGCAGTTACGGGCGCGGTGAGCAGTTCTTC
TRBD2 | 15 | TRBJ2-3 | - | TRBV29-1 | CSAGGTSGSRDTQYF | TGCAGCGCTGGAGGGACTAGCGGGAGTAGGGATACGCAGTATTTT
- | 12 | TRBJ1-1 | - | TRBV12-5 | CASGRGPTEAFF | TGTGCTAGTGGCCGGGGTCCAACTGAAGCTTTCTTT
TRBD1 | 16 | TRBJ1-2 | - | TRBV7-2 | CASSLGMTGGGYGYTF | TGTGCCAGCAGCTTGGGGATGACAGGGGGCGGCTATGGCTACACCTTC
TRBD1 | 13 | TRBJ2-1 | - | TRBV29-1 | CSVEESTGTEQFF | TGCAGCGTTGAAGAGTCGACAGGGACTGAGCAGTTCTTC
TRBD2 | 16 | TRBJ2-5 | few | TRBV5-6 | CASSSGTSGNQETQYF | TGTGCCAGCAGCTCCGGGACTAGCGGGAACCAAGAGACCCAGTACTTC
- | 12 | TRBJ2-1 | - | TRBV2 | CASSESYNEQFF | TGTGCCAGCAGTGAATCCTACAATGAGCAGTTCTTC
- | 12 | TRBJ1-1 | - | TRBV5-1 | CASSLADTQAFF | TGCGCCAGCAGCTTGGCTGACACGCAAGCTTTCTTT
- | 12 | TRBJ2-7 | - | TRBV6-6 | CASSFQSYEQYF | TGTGCCAGCAGTTTCCAGTCCTACGAGCAGTACTTC
- | 16 | TRBJ1-5 | - | TRBV4-2 | CASSQDQVDSYQPQHF | TGTGCCAGCAGCCAAGATCAAGTGGACAGTTATCAGCCCCAGCATTTT
TRBD1 | 13 | TRBJ1-2 | - | TRBV11-3 | CASSEQGGYGYTF | TGTGCCAGCAGCGAACAGGGGGGGTATGGCTACACCTTC
- | 18 | TRBJ2-6 | - | TRBV7-2 | CASSQDRSKISGANVLTF | TGCGCCAGCAGCCAAGATCGGTCCAAAATCTCTGGGGCCAACGTCCTGACTTTC
TRBD2 | 14 | TRBJ2-5 | - | TRBV6-6 | CASRFSGDQETQYF | TGTGCCAGCAGATTTAGCGGGGACCAAGAGACCCAGTACTTC